This T cell receptor beta chain emerged from a study of a mutant IDH1 vaccine in newly diagnosed glioma. Study details: Of the patients given treatment, 62.5% were male and around 38% were female, and a mean age of around 38 years was recorded. The earlier regimen, radiotherapy, temozolomide, or both, was most often both.

Time point specified: baseline, week 1 (first vaccination visit). Stated treatment: pre-vaccination baseline after standard-of-care therapy. Each donor presented with a new WHO grade 3 or 4 astrocytoma that tested IDH1-mutant and showed ATRX loss. As to this clone: What it recognizes is unknown.

Whole-study findings and limits: Pseudoprogression showed no apparent link to changes in top peripheral T cell clonotypes.

Some clones are missing from TCRdb's copy, which holds only in-frame ones; the method was immunoSEQ multiplex PCR. The sample includes roughly 35,000 clones, less than 90% of them seen just once. The sample was PBMCs, taken from a glioma patient treated with radiotherapy, temozolomide or both. This receptor was identified in a woman aged 40 to 50 with glioma.

The CDR3 spells CSAVGARQGSTDTQYF. In DNA, the CDR3 is TGCAGCGCCGTGGGGGCGAGACAGGGAAGCACAGATACGCAGTATTTT. The V gene is TRBV29-1, the J gene TRBJ2-3; 7 nucleotides align to TRBD1. The CDR3 is 16 amino acids. The trim removed 7 bases at V and 0 bases at J, leaving 13 bases unmatched. Germline loops: CDR1 SQVTM, CDR2 ANQGSEA.